The source of this TCR beta chain is a study of blood T cell repertoires in COVID-19. As for the study in general: Some COVID-19 samples were acute and others convalescent; all came from the United States, Italy and Spain. In each case, the material was cDNA or gDNA derived from T cells, B-cell-depleted T cells, or PBMCs.

Authors' data handling: Scientists estimated how many nucleated cells there were by amplifying reference gene primers. Sequenced by immunoSEQ multiplex PCR; TCRdb stores in-frame clones only, minus some. V, J and clone size are those of that table, while D and trimming were read from the DNA. Of about 100,000 clones listed, approximately 91% are singletons. With V trimmed by 6 bases and J by 7 bases, 6 bases remained unmatched. The CDR3 extends over 15 amino acids. The V gene's germline CDR1 is SNHLY and CDR2 FYNNEI. The chain links TRBV2 to TRBJ1-6; 10 positions agree with TRBD1. The material sequenced was peripheral blood. This sequence was found in a man in his fifties with active COVID-19. CDR3 region: CASSRDRGENSPLHF. CDR3 in DNA: TGTGCCAGCAGCCGGGACAGGGGAGAAAATTCACCCCTCCACTTT. Full variable domain (remainder filled in from reference TRBV2 and TRBJ1-6): EPEVTQTPSHQVTQMGQEVILRCVPISNHLYFYWYRQILGQKVEFLVSFYNNEISEKSEIFDDQFSVERPDGSNFTLKIRSTKLEDSAMYFCASSRDRGENSPLHFGNGTRLTVT.